This section outlines one T cell receptor beta chain sequence together with its context. This sample was included in a study of blood T cell repertoires in COVID-19. In the study overall: Acute and convalescent COVID-19 samples came from the United States, Italy and Spain. T cells, B-cell-depleted T cells, or PBMCs supplied cDNA or gDNA.

Here immunoSEQ multiplex PCR was the method, and the copy in TCRdb shows in-frame clones only, minus some. The sample holds 70,000 to 80,000 clones; around 85% are singletons and the top ten take roughly 18%. The TCR sequence derives from a man older than 75 in a cohort sampled during active COVID-19. Sequenced sample: peripheral blood.

The CDR3 here is CASSPGQEAFF. The CDR3 coding sequence is TGTGCCAGCAGTCCTGGACAAGAAGCTTTCTTT. The chain combines TRBV7-9 with TRBJ1-1; weak D call: TRBD1 (5 bases). Per germline, CDR1 SEHNR and CDR2 FQNEAQ (reference sequence). CDR3 size: 11 residues. Trimming left V 6 bases short and J 8 bases short, with 10 bases between.